Each of the 13 T cell receptor beta chains below was sequenced from the same sample in a study of cytomegalovirus exposure and HLA in healthy donors. Clones were sequenced by immunoSEQ multiplex PCR, and TCRdb holds only the in-frame ones, with some missing. The data contain around 300,000 clones, approximately 86% of them singletons. The sample consisted of PBMCs. Source of these receptors: a man aged 25 to 40 in good health and CMV-seronegative.

This sequence joins TRBV7-2 and TRBJ1-2, with D uncertain. CDR1 and CDR2 (germline): SGHTA, FQGNSA. This CDR3 contains 11 residues. V was clipped by 5 bases and J by 4 bases, with 5 bases between them. In nucleotides, the CDR3 is TGTGCCAGCAGCATAATCTATGGCTACACCTTC. Translated: CASSIIYGYTF.

J is TRBJ1-5 and V is TRBV6-5; TRBD1 might be the D (5 bases). The CDR3 covers 14 residues. With 3 bases removed from V and 7 bases from J, the gap between germline ends came to 13 bases. Germline V gene data show CDR1 as MNHEY and CDR2 as SVGAGI. CDR3 in amino acids: CASSYSGTRQPQHF. CDR3 nucleotides: TGTGCCAGCAGTTATTCAGGGACTCGGCAGCCCCAGCATTTT.

The CDR3 sequence: CASSFSVYEQYF. The CDR3 DNA follows: TGTGCCAGCAGTTTCAGCGTTTACGAGCAGTACTTC. J is TRBJ2-7 and V is TRBV28, with D unclear. V lost 3 bases to trimming and J lost 4 bases, with 7 bases between them. Germline V gene data show CDR1 as MDHEN and CDR2 as SYDVKM. The CDR3 sequence is 12 residues long.

The chain recombines TRBV5-6 with TRBJ1-1; unclear D gene. The length of the CDR3 is 12 residues. The ends were cut back, 2 bases at V and 8 bases at J, with 10 bases in the middle. CDR1 SGHDT and CDR2 YYEEEE come from the germline V gene. CDR3: CASSLSRGEAFF. The CDR3 bases are TGTGCCAGCAGCTTAAGCAGAGGCGAAGCTTTCTTT.

The chain carries TRBV5-6 and TRBJ1-4; no firm D call. V lost 1 base, J lost 3 bases, and 10 bases lay in between. The germline CDR1 and CDR2 sequences are SGHDT and YYEEEE. CDR3 length: 15 amino acids. The CDR3 DNA reads TGTGCCAGCAGCTTGAGGGCGGGAGCTAATGAAAAACTGTTTTTT. Its protein is CASSLRAGANEKLFF.

This clone is a singleton in its sample. The chain carries TRBV5-6 and TRBJ2-5, with 12 bases that match TRBD1. The junction had 5 bases not matched to a gene; V was cut back by 1 base and J by 4 bases. From germline, CDR1 is SGHDT and CDR2 YYEEEE. This CDR3 has 16 residues. The CDR3, as DNA: TGTGCCAGCAGCTTGTATGGGACAGGGGGCGGAGAGACCCAGTACTTC. Translating it yields CASSLYGTGGGETQYF.

The chain uses TRBV5-1 and TRBJ1-4; 7 nucleotides match TRBD1. The CDR3 totals 16 residues. Germline V lookup: CDR1 SGHRS, CDR2 YFSETQ. J was trimmed by 8 bases and V by 4 bases; bases with no gene match: 14. The CDR3 here is CASSGMTTGKEEKLFF. CDR3 DNA: TGCGCCAGCAGCGGAATGACGACAGGGAAGGAAGAAAAACTGTTTTTT.

As DNA, the CDR3 is TGCGCCAGCAGCCCGCCGGGTTCGTACACTGAAGCTTTCTTT. Translation: CASSPPGSYTEAFF. This chain connects TRBV5-1 to TRBJ1-1; D is unclear. Germline lookup yields CDR1 SGHRS and CDR2 YFSETQ. The CDR3 contains 14 residues. V was trimmed by 4 bases and J by 3 bases, leaving 13 bases between them.

This sequence joins TRBV29-1 and TRBJ2-3; tentatively, D is TRBD2 (7 bases). Germline V gene sequence: CDR1 SQVTM, CDR2 ANQGSEA. The CDR3 totals 13 residues. V was clipped by 6 bases and J by 0 bases, with 10 bases between them. The CDR3 loop is CSVRGASTDTQYF. In DNA form, the CDR3 reads TGCAGCGTCCGGGGGGCTAGCACAGATACGCAGTATTTT.

The rearrangement joins TRBV6-4 to TRBJ2-3; 8 nucleotides match TRBD2. CDR1 and CDR2 (germline): MRHNA, SNTAGT. V trimming: 5 bases; J trimming: 3 bases; junction bases outside the gene matches: 10. The length of the CDR3 is 16 residues. The CDR3 nucleotides are TGTGCCAGCAGTCGTACGGGGGGGGGCGGAACAGATACGCAGTATTTT. Translation: CASSRTGGGGTDTQYF.

The chain has TRBV5-4 and TRBJ1-6, with D maybe TRBD1 (5 bases). Trimming stripped 5 bases from V and 7 bases from J, with 13 bases between. The germline V gene has CDR1 SGHNT and CDR2 YYREEE (reference sequence). CDR3 size: 14 residues. In nucleotides, the CDR3 is TGTGCCAGCAGGGGGGGAGGGATCAATTCACCCCTCCACTTT. It is translated as CASRGGGINSPLHF.

This clone was observed a single time. This chain connects TRBV4-1 to TRBJ1-5, with D maybe TRBD1 (6 bases). The CDR3 has 18 amino acids. The V gene lost 3 bases and the J gene lost 0 bases, with 18 bases spanning the gap. The germline V gene encodes CDR1 MGHRA and CDR2 YSYEKL. DNA for the CDR3: TGCGCCAGCAGCCAGAGCGTAGGGGGGGCAAATAGCAATCAGCCCCAGCATTTT. Residues: CASSQSVGGANSNQPQHF.

This chain joins TRBV9 and TRBJ2-3; no firm D call. This CDR3 has 13 residues. Germline loops: CDR1 SGDLS, CDR2 YYNGEE. The ends were cut back, 0 bases at V and 3 bases at J, with 5 bases in the middle. DNA for the CDR3: TGTGCCAGCAGCGTAGATCTGACAGATACGCAGTATTTT. Amino acid sequence: CASSVDLTDTQYF.